This T cell receptor beta chain was retrieved from a study of blood T cells in healthy people across ages. General study results and limits: With age, beta diversity per million T cells declined roughly linearly, significantly by 35 to 40.

J was trimmed by 5 bases and V by 2 bases; bases with no gene match: 4. The CDR3 length is 14 residues. Germline assignment: CDR1 SQVTM and CDR2 ANQGSEA. PCR was performed a second time for about 7 to 11 cycles using a sample-barcoded 5' primer and a J-beta primer mix. The authors tagged each cDNA molecule using a template-switch adaptor with 12 random nucleotides. TCRdb fed the 5' RACE reads into MiXCR, producing one record per CDR3 protein. The table has about 970,000 distinct CDR3 sequences, roughly 50% seen once. With regard to this clonotype: The target antigen is unknown.

The clonotype comes from a woman in her fifties or sixties in good health. The sequenced sample consisted of blood. The J gene is TRBJ2-5, the V gene TRBV29-1, with 11 bases identical to TRBD1. The chain's CDR3 is CSVEPGQGGETQYF. DNA for the CDR3: TGCAGCGTTGAACCGGGACAGGGGGGGGAGACCCAGTACTTC.